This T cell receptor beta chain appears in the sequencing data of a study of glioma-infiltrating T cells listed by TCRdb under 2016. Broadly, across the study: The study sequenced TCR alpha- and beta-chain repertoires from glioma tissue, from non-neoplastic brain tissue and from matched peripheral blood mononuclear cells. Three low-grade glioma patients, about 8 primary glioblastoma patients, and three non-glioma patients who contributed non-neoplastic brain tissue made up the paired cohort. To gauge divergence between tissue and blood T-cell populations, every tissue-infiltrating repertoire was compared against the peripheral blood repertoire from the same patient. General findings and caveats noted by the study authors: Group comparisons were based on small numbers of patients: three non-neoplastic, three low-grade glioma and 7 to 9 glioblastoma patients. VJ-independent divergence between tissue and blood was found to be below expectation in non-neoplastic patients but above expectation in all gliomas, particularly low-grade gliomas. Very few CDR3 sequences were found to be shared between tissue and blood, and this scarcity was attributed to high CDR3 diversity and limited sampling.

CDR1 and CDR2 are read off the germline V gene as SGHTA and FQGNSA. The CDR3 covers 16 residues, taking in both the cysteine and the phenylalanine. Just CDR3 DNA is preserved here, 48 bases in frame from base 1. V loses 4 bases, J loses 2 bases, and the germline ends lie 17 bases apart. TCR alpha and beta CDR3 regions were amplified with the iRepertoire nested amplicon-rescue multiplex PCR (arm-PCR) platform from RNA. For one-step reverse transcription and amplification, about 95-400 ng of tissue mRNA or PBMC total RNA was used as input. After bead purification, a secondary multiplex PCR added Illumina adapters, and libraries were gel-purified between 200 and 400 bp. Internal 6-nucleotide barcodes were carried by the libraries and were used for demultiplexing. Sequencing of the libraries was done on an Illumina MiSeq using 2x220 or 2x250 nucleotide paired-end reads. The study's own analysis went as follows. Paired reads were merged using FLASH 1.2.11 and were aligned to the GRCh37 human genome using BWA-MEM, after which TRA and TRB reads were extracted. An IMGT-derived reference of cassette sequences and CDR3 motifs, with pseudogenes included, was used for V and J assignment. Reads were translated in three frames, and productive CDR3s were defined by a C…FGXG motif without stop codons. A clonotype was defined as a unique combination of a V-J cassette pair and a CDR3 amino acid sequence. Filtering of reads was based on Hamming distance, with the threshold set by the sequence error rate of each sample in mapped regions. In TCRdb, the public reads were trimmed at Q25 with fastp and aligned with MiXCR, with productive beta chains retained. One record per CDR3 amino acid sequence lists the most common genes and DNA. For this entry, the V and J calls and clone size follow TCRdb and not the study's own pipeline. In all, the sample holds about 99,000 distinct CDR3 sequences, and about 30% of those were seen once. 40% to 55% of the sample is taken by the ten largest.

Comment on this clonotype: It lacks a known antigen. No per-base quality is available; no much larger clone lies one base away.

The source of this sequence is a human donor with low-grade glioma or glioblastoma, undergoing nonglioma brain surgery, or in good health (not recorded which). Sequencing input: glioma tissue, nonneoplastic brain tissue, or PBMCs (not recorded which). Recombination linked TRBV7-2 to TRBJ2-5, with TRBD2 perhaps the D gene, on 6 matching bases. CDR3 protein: CASSSLLEGGQETQYF. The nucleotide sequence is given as TGTGCCAGCAGCTCACTACTGGAGGGTGGGCAAGAGACCCAGTACTTC.